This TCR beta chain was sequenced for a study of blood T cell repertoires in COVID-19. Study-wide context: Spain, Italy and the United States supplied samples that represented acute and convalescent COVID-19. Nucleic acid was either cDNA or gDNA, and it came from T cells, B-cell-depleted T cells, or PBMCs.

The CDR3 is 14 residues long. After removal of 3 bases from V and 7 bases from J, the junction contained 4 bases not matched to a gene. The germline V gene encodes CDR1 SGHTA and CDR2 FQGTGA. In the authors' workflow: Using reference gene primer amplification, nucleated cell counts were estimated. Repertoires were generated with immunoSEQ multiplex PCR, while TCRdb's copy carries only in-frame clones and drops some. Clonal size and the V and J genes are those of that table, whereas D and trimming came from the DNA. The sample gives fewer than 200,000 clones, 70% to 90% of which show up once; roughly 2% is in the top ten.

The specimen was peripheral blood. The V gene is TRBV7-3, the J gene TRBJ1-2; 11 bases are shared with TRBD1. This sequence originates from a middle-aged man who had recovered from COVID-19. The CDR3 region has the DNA TGTGCCAGCAGCTTGGGACAGGGGGTCTCTGGCTACACCTTC. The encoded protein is CASSLGQGVSGYTF.